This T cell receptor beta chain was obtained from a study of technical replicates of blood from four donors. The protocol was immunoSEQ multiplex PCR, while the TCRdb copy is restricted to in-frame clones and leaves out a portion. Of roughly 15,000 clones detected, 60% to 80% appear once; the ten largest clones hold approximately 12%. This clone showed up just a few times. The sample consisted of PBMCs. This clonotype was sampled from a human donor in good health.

Written as DNA, the CDR3 is TGTGCCAGCTCACCCCGGGTCAAAGCGGGGAACACTGAAGCTTTCTTT. This codes for CASSPRVKAGNTEAFF. This chain uses TRBV18 with TRBJ1-1, with D uncertain. The CDR3 sequence is 16 residues long. CDR1 and CDR2 (germline): KGHSH, LQKENI. V lost 3 bases and J lost 1, with 15 bases in between.